A selection of T cell receptor beta chains follows, all from one sample in a study of metastatic and nonmetastatic thyroid tumors. MiXCR was used by TCRdb to re-call the PCR reads. Here the sample spans tens of thousands of clones, more than 20% being singletons. The material sequenced was blood. Receptor source: a female donor with papillary thyroid cancer or a benign thyroid nodule (not recorded which). Some clones in this sample may be carry-over from other donors' samples. Each CDR3 is given with its conserved first and last residue. Fields, in order: D gene, J gene, clone size, V gene, CDR3 protein, CDR3 DNA. A D gene is named only where the DNA matches it firmly. Clone size is not always given. Where it is, it says once, few, many or a class for expanded clones.

d_call: .; j_call: TRBJ1-2; clone_size: few; v_call: TRBV2; cdr3_aa: CTSSEPGSTTGYTF; cdr3_nt: TGTACCAGCAGTGAGCCGGGATCTACAACTGGCTACACCTTC
d_call: .; j_call: TRBJ2-1; clone_size: many; v_call: TRBV11-2; cdr3_aa: CASSRATAGYNEQFF; cdr3_nt: TGTGCCAGCAGCAGAGCCACCGCGGGTTACAATGAGCAGTTCTTC
d_call: .; j_call: TRBJ2-7; clone_size: .; v_call: TRBV20-1; cdr3_aa: CSARGLGIYEQYF; cdr3_nt: TGCAGTGCCCGGGGTTTAGGAATCTACGAGCAGTACTTC
d_call: TRBD1; j_call: TRBJ2-7; clone_size: .; v_call: TRBV7-6; cdr3_aa: CASSPGQGGYEQYF; cdr3_nt: TGTGCCAGCAGCCCCGGACAGGGTGGCTACGAGCAGTACTTC
d_call: TRBD1; j_call: TRBJ2-7; clone_size: .; v_call: TRBV29-1; cdr3_aa: CSAEAGTGGNEQYF; cdr3_nt: TGCAGCGCCGAAGCCGGGACAGGGGGTAACGAGCAGTACTTC
d_call: TRBD1; j_call: TRBJ2-7; clone_size: many; v_call: TRBV5-1; cdr3_aa: CASSSKQGAAYEQYF; cdr3_nt: TGCGCCAGCAGCTCAAAACAGGGGGCGGCCTACGAGCAGTACTTC
d_call: .; j_call: TRBJ1-2; clone_size: .; v_call: TRBV7-2; cdr3_aa: CAGSIIDGYTF; cdr3_nt: TGTGCCGGCAGCATAATCGATGGCTACACCTTC
d_call: TRBD2; j_call: TRBJ2-7; clone_size: .; v_call: TRBV28; cdr3_aa: CASSPHDPSGRAGEQYF; cdr3_nt: TGTGCCAGCAGTCCCCACGATCCTAGCGGGAGGGCCGGCGAGCAGTACTTC
d_call: .; j_call: TRBJ1-2; clone_size: few; v_call: TRBV6-1; cdr3_aa: CASSRPDGGYTF; cdr3_nt: TGTGCCAGCAGTCGCCCGGACGGCGGCTACACCTTC
d_call: TRBD2; j_call: TRBJ2-1; clone_size: few; v_call: TRBV20-1; cdr3_aa: CSAHRPGTSAWAGQFF; cdr3_nt: TGCAGTGCGCACCGCCCCGGGACTAGCGCGTGGGCAGGGCAGTTCTTC
d_call: TRBD1; j_call: TRBJ1-2; clone_size: .; v_call: TRBV20-1; cdr3_aa: CSARGPLDRGAIGGYTF; cdr3_nt: TGCAGTGCTAGAGGCCCACTGGACAGGGGAGCTATAGGTGGCTACACCTTC
d_call: .; j_call: TRBJ2-2; clone_size: many; v_call: TRBV11-2; cdr3_aa: CASSLDQSYTTGNTGELFF; cdr3_nt: TGTGCCAGCAGCTTAGATCAATCGTACACTACCGGGAACACCGGGGAGCTGTTTTTT
d_call: .; j_call: TRBJ1-6; clone_size: many; v_call: TRBV10-3; cdr3_aa: CATSSDRNSPLHF; cdr3_nt: TGTGCCACCTCATCAGACAGGAATTCACCCCTCCACTTT
d_call: TRBD1; j_call: TRBJ2-1; clone_size: many; v_call: TRBV2; cdr3_aa: CASRRGTGRYNEQFF; cdr3_nt: TGTGCCAGCCGCCGGGGGACAGGGAGGTACAATGAGCAGTTCTTC
d_call: .; j_call: TRBJ2-2; clone_size: few; v_call: TRBV6-1; cdr3_aa: CASSELSGGNVGELFF; cdr3_nt: TGTGCCAGCAGTGAATTGTCGGGGGGCAACGTCGGGGAGCTGTTTTTT
d_call: .; j_call: TRBJ2-3; clone_size: few; v_call: TRBV7-9; cdr3_aa: CASSTTGTQYF; cdr3_nt: TGTGCCAGCAGCACCACAGGTACGCAGTATTTT
d_call: TRBD2; j_call: TRBJ2-3; clone_size: .; v_call: TRBV12-3/TRBV12-4; cdr3_aa: CASTQTSGGTDTQYF; cdr3_nt: TGTGCCAGCACCCAGACTAGCGGGGGTACAGATACGCAGTATTTT
d_call: .; j_call: TRBJ2-5; clone_size: .; v_call: TRBV6-2/TRBV6-3; cdr3_aa: CASSPEETQYF; cdr3_nt: TGTGCCAGCAGTCCCGAAGAGACCCAGTACTTC
d_call: TRBD2; j_call: TRBJ2-1; clone_size: many; v_call: TRBV7-8; cdr3_aa: CASSLAIAGSSYNEQFF; cdr3_nt: TGTGCCAGCAGCTTAGCTATAGCGGGTTCGTCCTACAATGAGCAGTTCTTC
d_call: .; j_call: TRBJ2-5; clone_size: .; v_call: TRBV7-9; cdr3_aa: CASSATGAWETQYF; cdr3_nt: TGTGCCAGCAGCGCCACGGGGGCCTGGGAGACCCAGTACTTC
d_call: .; j_call: TRBJ2-4; clone_size: many; v_call: TRBV20-1; cdr3_aa: CSARPTARAKNIQYF; cdr3_nt: TGCAGTGCTAGACCCACGGCCAGAGCCAAAAACATTCAGTACTTC
d_call: .; j_call: TRBJ1-1; clone_size: .; v_call: TRBV6-2/TRBV6-3; cdr3_aa: CASSYRDRNTEAFF; cdr3_nt: TGTGCCAGCAGTTACAGAGACAGGAACACTGAAGCTTTCTTT
d_call: .; j_call: TRBJ2-5; clone_size: many; v_call: TRBV24-1; cdr3_aa: CATSDLHPEMRGETQYF; cdr3_nt: TGTGCCACCAGTGATTTGCATCCGGAGATGAGAGGAGAGACCCAGTACTTC
d_call: .; j_call: TRBJ2-3; clone_size: many; v_call: TRBV10-1; cdr3_aa: CASPPSDTQYF; cdr3_nt: TGCGCCAGCCCCCCCTCAGATACGCAGTATTTT
d_call: .; j_call: TRBJ2-1; clone_size: few; v_call: TRBV27; cdr3_aa: CASSLMFSGVNNEQFF; cdr3_nt: TGTGCCAGCAGTTTAATGTTTAGCGGTGTAAACAATGAGCAGTTCTTC
d_call: .; j_call: TRBJ2-5; clone_size: many; v_call: TRBV9; cdr3_aa: CASSVGSMAQETQYF; cdr3_nt: TGTGCCAGCAGCGTAGGCTCGATGGCCCAAGAGACCCAGTACTTC
d_call: .; j_call: TRBJ1-1; clone_size: few; v_call: TRBV24-1; cdr3_aa: CATSDYRDTEAFF; cdr3_nt: TGTGCCACCAGTGATTACCGGGACACTGAAGCTTTCTTT
d_call: .; j_call: TRBJ2-5; clone_size: many; v_call: TRBV20-1; cdr3_aa: CSAPTPSWETQYF; cdr3_nt: TGCAGTGCTCCGACCCCATCTTGGGAGACCCAGTACTTC
d_call: TRBD1; j_call: TRBJ2-5; clone_size: few; v_call: TRBV6-1; cdr3_aa: CASSGRDRGETQYF; cdr3_nt: TGTGCCAGCAGTGGCCGGGACAGGGGGGAGACCCAGTACTTC
d_call: TRBD1; j_call: TRBJ1-1; clone_size: few; v_call: TRBV20-1; cdr3_aa: CSATLGQGGTEAFF; cdr3_nt: TGCAGTGCTACCCTCGGACAGGGCGGGACTGAAGCTTTCTTT